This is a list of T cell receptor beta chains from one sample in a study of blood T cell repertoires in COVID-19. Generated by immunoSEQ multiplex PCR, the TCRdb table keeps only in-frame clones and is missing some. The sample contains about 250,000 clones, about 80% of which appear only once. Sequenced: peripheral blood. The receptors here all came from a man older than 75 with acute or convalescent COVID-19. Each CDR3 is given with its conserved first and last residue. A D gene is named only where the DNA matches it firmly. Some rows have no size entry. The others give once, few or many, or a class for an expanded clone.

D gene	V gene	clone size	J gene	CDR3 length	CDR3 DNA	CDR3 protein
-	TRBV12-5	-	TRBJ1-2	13	TGTGCTAGTGCCTCCAGCGATAACTATGGCTACACCTTC	CASASSDNYGYTF
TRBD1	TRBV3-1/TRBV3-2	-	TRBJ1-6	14	TGTGCCAGCTTTTCAGGGACAGGGAATTCACCCCTCCACTTT	CASFSGTGNSPLHF
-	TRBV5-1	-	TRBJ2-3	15	TGCGCCAGCAGCTTAGACGGGACTAGCACAGATACGCAGTATTTT	CASSLDGTSTDTQYF
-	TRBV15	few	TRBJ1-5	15	TGTGCCACCAGCAGAGGTCAGGGCAATAATCAGCCCCAGCATTTT	CATSRGQGNNQPQHF
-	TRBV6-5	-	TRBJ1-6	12	TGTGCCAGCAGCCCCTTCCTTTCACCCCTCCACTTT	CASSPFLSPLHF
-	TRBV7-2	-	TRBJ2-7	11	TGTGCCAGCAGCTTAGTCAGCGAGCAGTACTTC	CASSLVSEQYF
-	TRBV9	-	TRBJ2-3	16	TGTGCCAGCAGCGTTGGCGGGGCTCTCAAAACGGATACGCAGTATTTT	CASSVGGALKTDTQYF
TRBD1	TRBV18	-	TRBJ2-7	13	TGTGCCAGCTCCGGGACAGGGTCTAAAGAGCAGTACTTC	CASSGTGSKEQYF
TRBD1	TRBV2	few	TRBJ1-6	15	TGTGCCACCCATCTACGGACAGGGTTAAATTCACCCCTCCACTTT	CATHLRTGLNSPLHF
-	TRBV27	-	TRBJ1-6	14	TGTGCCAGCAGCCTTGGACTGATTAATTCACCCCTCCACTTT	CASSLGLINSPLHF
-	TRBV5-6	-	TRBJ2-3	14	TGTGCCAGCAGCTTGGAGGGGCTTAGAGATACGCAGTATTTT	CASSLEGLRDTQYF
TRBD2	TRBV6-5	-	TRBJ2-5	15	TGTGCCAGCAGTTACCCATCTAGCGGGAAAGAGACCCAGTACTTC	CASSYPSSGKETQYF
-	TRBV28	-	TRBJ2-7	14	TGTGCCAGCAGCCGGGGGGCAGCACCCTACGAGCAGTACTTC	CASSRGAAPYEQYF
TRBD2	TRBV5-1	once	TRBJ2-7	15	TGCGCCAGCAGCTTGGGCGGGAGAGCCACCTACGAGCAGTACTTC	CASSLGGRATYEQYF
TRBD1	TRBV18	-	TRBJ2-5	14	TGTGCCAGCTCATTAAGCAGGGGGCTGGAGACCCAGTACTTC	CASSLSRGLETQYF
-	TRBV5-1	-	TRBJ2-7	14	TGCGCCAGCAGCTCCCCGGGACACCCGTACGAGCAGTACTTC	CASSSPGHPYEQYF
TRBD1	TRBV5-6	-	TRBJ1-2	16	TGTGCCAGCAGCTTTTACCGGACAGGGTATTTCTATGGCTACACCTTC	CASSFYRTGYFYGYTF
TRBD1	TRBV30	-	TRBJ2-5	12	TGTGCCTGGAGTGTACAGGGGGAGACCCAGTACTTC	CAWSVQGETQYF
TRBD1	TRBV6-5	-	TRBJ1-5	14	TGTGCCAGCGGCCGACAGGGAAAGTTTCAGCCCCAGCATTTT	CASGRQGKFQPQHF
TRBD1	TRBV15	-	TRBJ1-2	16	TGTGCCACCAGCACAGGACAGGGCCCTACTAACTATGGCTACACCTTC	CATSTGQGPTNYGYTF
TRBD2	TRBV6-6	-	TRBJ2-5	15	TGTGCCAGCAGTTACCGGAAAGCGGGGATGGAGACCCAGTACTTC	CASSYRKAGMETQYF
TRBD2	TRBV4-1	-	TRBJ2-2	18	TGCGCCAGCAGCCAAGTACCTAGCGGGAGATCGGGCACCGGGGAGCTGTTTTTT	CASSQVPSGRSGTGELFF
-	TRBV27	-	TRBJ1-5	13	TGTGCCAGCAGTAGGGTCCCAGGGCAGCCCCAGCATTTT	CASSRVPGQPQHF